This TCR beta chain was identified in a study of T-cell reconstitution after alpha-beta-depleted transplantation in children. The CDR3 length is 13 residues. Germline lookup yields CDR1 MNHEY and CDR2 SVGEGT. The V gene lost 7 bases and the J gene lost 5 bases, with 13 bases spanning the gap. Using unique molecular identifiers, the investigators prepared the TCRbeta library. TCRdb reanalysed the PCR reads using MiXCR and keeps one entry per CDR3 protein. The sample holds about 460,000 distinct CDR3 sequences, 12% seen once. The sample in question was PBMCs from the stem cell graft donor, obtained from the stem cell graft. V and J are TRBV6-2 or TRBV6-3 and TRBJ2-3; no clear D. This sequence originates from a human donor who donated a stem cell graft to a child with combined immunodeficiency. CDR3 in amino acids: CASTEPGRDTQYF. The CDR3 nucleotides read TGTGCCAGCACCGAACCAGGTAGAGATACGCAGTATTTT.